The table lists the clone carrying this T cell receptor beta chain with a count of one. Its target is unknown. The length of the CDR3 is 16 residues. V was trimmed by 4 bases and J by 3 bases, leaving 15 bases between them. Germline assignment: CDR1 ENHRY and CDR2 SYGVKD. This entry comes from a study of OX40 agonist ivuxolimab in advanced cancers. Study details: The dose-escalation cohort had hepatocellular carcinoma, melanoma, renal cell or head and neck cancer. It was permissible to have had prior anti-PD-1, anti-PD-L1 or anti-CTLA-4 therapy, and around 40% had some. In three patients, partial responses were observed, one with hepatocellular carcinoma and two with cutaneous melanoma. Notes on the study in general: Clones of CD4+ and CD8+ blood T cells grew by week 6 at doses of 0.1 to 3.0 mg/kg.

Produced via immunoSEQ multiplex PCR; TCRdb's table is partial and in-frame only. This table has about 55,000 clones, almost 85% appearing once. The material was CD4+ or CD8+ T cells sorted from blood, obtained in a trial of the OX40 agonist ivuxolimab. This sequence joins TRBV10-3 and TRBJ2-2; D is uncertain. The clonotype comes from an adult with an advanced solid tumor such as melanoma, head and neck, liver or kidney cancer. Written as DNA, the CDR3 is TGTGCCATCAGTGGGTCCATTGTGACCCACACCGGGGAGCTGTTTTTT. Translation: CAISGSIVTHTGELFF.